The TCR beta chain under discussion was sequenced for a study of T cells in Graves' hyperthyroidism and ophthalmopathy. This clonotype came up once. A much bigger clone sits one base away, suggesting this may be a read error. RNA transcripts were the template for amplifying TCR beta CDR3 regions. Primed by the HTBI set, a first-round RT-PCR was run on the TCR CDR3. In TCRdb, the multiplex PCR reads were re-called with MiXCR into one record per CDR3 protein. The sample lists hundreds of thousands of distinct CDR3 sequences; approximately 15% were seen once. The CDR3 length is 14 residues. CDR1 is LGHDT, CDR2 YNNKEL, per germline (reference sequence). Blood from later-ophthalmopathy patients was taken at first hyperthyroidism diagnosis.

The gene calls are TRBV3-1 and TRBJ1-4; D unclear. The TCR originated in a woman in her 30s with Graves' hyperthyroidism that later progressed to Graves' ophthalmopathy. Material for sequencing was blood. The CDR3 sequence is CASRQGFDGEKLFF. DNA of the CDR3: TGTGCCAGCAGGCAAGGTTTCGACGGTGAAAAACTGTTTTTT.